Below, 22 T cell receptor beta chains from the same sample are listed, as sequenced in a study of blood T cell repertoires in COVID-19. Only in-frame clones appear in the TCRdb table, and some are missing; sequencing was by immunoSEQ multiplex PCR. The sample shows around 300,000 clones, more than 70% of them seen only once. The sample consisted of peripheral blood. These receptors all come from a man in his thirties or forties with active or convalescent COVID-19.

This chain joins TRBV5-5 and TRBJ1-5, with D perhaps matching TRBD1 (5 bases). Between the trimmed V and J ends, which lost 0 bases and 4 bases, there was a span of 8 bases. CDR1 SGHKS and CDR2 YYEKEE come from the germline V gene (reference sequence). The CDR3 has 14 amino acids. CDR3 protein: CASSLAAGNQPQHF. The CDR3 DNA follows: TGTGCCAGCAGCTTGGCGGCAGGGAATCAGCCCCAGCATTTT.

The V gene is TRBV3-1 (or the pseudogene TRBV3-2), the J gene TRBJ1-1; D is uncertain. The germline gives CDR1 LGHDT, CDR2 YNNKEL (reference sequence). CDR3 length: 13 amino acids. V shed 2 bases and J shed 1 base, with 5 bases lying between them. The CDR3 DNA follows: TGTGCCAGCAGCCAACCAGAGAACACTGAAGCTTTCTTT. This codes for CASSQPENTEAFF.

The V and J genes are TRBV6-1 and TRBJ1-2; 9 bases agree with TRBD1. Unmatched junction bases numbered 5, after V lost 2 bases and J lost 4 bases. The CDR3 sequence is 15 residues long. The V gene's germline CDR1 is MNHNS and CDR2 SASEGT. This CDR3 is CASSENTGGIYGYTF. DNA for the CDR3: TGTGCCAGCAGTGAAAATACAGGGGGCATCTATGGCTACACCTTC.

The chain links TRBV2 to TRBJ1-5; D possibly corresponds to TRBD1 (6 bases). This CDR3 has 13 amino acids. Per the germline V gene, CDR1 is SNHLY and CDR2 is FYNNEI. Trimming took 8 bases from V and 7 from J, leaving 15 bases between them. The CDR3 region is CASGSTGRQPQHF. As DNA, the CDR3 is TGTGCCAGCGGAAGTACAGGGAGACAGCCCCAGCATTTT.

In the case of this clone: The sample contains more than one DNA sequence encoding this CDR3. V gene TRBV9 combines with J gene TRBJ1-3, with 8 nucleotides matching TRBD1. The CDR3 runs to 14 residues. CDR1 is SGDLS and CDR2 is YYNGEE in the germline V gene. Germline trimming cut 2 bases from V and 7 bases from J; bases unmatched to any gene: 5. Here the CDR3 DNA reads TGTGCCAGCAGCGTCGGGACAGGCGGGAACACCATATATTTT. This translates into CASSVGTGGNTIYF.

The J gene is TRBJ2-2, the V gene TRBV30, with no clear D. The CDR3 sequence is 15 residues long. Trimming left V 3 bases short and J 4 bases short, with 15 bases between. Germline V gene sequence: CDR1 GTSNPN, CDR2 SVGIG (reference sequence). This chain's CDR3 is CAWRRSGRSTGELFF. CDR3 DNA sequence: TGTGCCTGGAGACGATCGGGTCGGAGCACCGGGGAGCTGTTTTTT.

The gene calls are TRBV11-3 and TRBJ2-3; D call uncertain. The CDR3 is made up of 15 amino acids. Germline CDR1 is SGHNT and CDR2 is YENEEA. The V and J ends lost 0 bases and 1 base respectively, with 8 bases between them. In nucleotides, the CDR3 is TGTGCCAGCAGCTTAGAAGGCAGCGGCACAGATACGCAGTATTTT. Translation: CASSLEGSGTDTQYF.

The rearrangement uses TRBV29-1 and TRBJ2-3, with TRBD1 as a possible D gene (6 bases). Germline V gene data show CDR1 as SQVTM and CDR2 as ANQGSEA. The CDR3 is made up of 14 amino acids. Trimming cost V 3 bases and J 1 base, with 11 bases left between them. The CDR3 region has the DNA TGCAGCGTTGAGGGACACCTCGGCACAGATACGCAGTATTTT. It translates to CSVEGHLGTDTQYF.

The chain recombines TRBV10-3 with TRBJ2-3; 7 nucleotides align to TRBD2. Germline CDR1 reads ENHRY; CDR2 reads SYGVKD. The CDR3 spans 14 residues. With 7 bases clipped from V and 0 bases from J, the junction kept 4 bases outside the gene matches. This CDR3 reads CAIKLGGSTDTQYF. Here the CDR3 DNA reads TGTGCCATCAAATTGGGAGGGAGCACAGATACGCAGTATTTT.

The rearrangement links TRBV2 to TRBJ1-2; 8 bases are a match to TRBD1. V shed 4 bases and J 8 bases; nucleotides not matched to a gene: 9. CDR1 and CDR2 (germline): SNHLY, FYNNEI. This CDR3 has 14 amino acids. CDR3 protein: CASSVRQGASGYTF. DNA for the CDR3: TGTGCCAGCAGTGTTCGGCAGGGGGCGTCCGGCTACACCTTC.

The chain recombines TRBV30 with TRBJ2-3; 9 bases map to TRBD1. This CDR3 region has 13 residues. CDR1 is GTSNPN and CDR2 is SVGIG in the germline V gene (reference sequence). V lost 5 bases to trimming and J lost 7 bases; unmatched junction nucleotides: 7. The CDR3 loop is CAWVTGGGYTQYF. The DNA for the CDR3 is TGTGCCTGGGTGACAGGGGGAGGTTATACGCAGTATTTT.

This chain uses TRBV19 with TRBJ2-7; D perhaps matches TRBD1 (5 bases). The CDR3 covers 13 residues. The V gene's germline CDR1 is LNHDA and CDR2 SQIVND (reference sequence). Trimming took off 5 bases at V and 2 bases at J, with 10 bases between the two ends. CDR3 protein: CASSSGLAYEQYF. CDR3 nucleotide sequence: TGTGCCAGTAGTTCAGGGTTGGCCTACGAGCAGTACTTC.

V usage is TRBV5-1 and J usage is TRBJ2-7; TRBD1 might be the D (6 bases). CDR1 is SGHRS, CDR2 YFSETQ, per germline. The CDR3 has 15 amino acids. Trimming shortened V by 2 bases and J by 0 bases, and 12 bases separated the two germline ends. The CDR3 bases are TGCGCCAGCAGCTTTTATGTAGGGGGCTCCTACGAGCAGTACTTC. Encoded protein: CASSFYVGGSYEQYF.

This chain uses TRBV28 with TRBJ1-3; D is ambiguous. The CDR3 covers 14 residues. With 3 bases removed from V and 3 bases from J, the gap between germline ends came to 9 bases. Germline values: CDR1 MDHEN, CDR2 SYDVKM. CDR3 coding DNA: TGTGCCAGCAGTTTCCGCAGGATTGGAAACACCATATATTTT. This gives the protein CASSFRRIGNTIYF.

The chain combines TRBV11-1 with TRBJ2-7; 7 positions match TRBD1. This CDR3 comprises 13 residues. Germline CDR1 and CDR2: SGHAT and FQDESV (reference sequence). The ends lost 8 bases at V and 2 bases at J; junction bases unmatched: 6. The CDR3 loop reads CASAPGQTYEQYF. CDR3 nucleotides: TGTGCCAGCGCCCCGGGACAGACCTACGAGCAGTACTTC.

The genes are TRBV9 and TRBJ1-4, with D possibly TRBD1 on 6 matching bases. Germline V gene sequence: CDR1 SGDLS, CDR2 YYNGEE. V was cut by 4 bases and J by 10 bases, with 17 bases left in between. The CDR3 spans 14 residues. The CDR3 sequence is CASSPSGGQRKLFF. Written as DNA, the CDR3 is TGTGCCAGCAGCCCATCCGGGGGGCAGAGAAAACTGTTTTTT.

V gene TRBV5-1 combines with J gene TRBJ2-7, with D possibly TRBD2 on 5 matching bases. Trimming left V 3 bases short and J 2 bases short, with 18 bases between. Germline V CDR1 and CDR2: SGHRS, YFSETQ. This CDR3 comprises 16 residues. CDR3 sequence (DNA): TGCGCCAGCAGCTCCCGACGGGATGGGAATCCCTACGAGCAGTACTTC. Translated: CASSSRRDGNPYEQYF.

This clone was picked up one time. The chain combines TRBV5-1 with TRBJ2-1; 8 bases match TRBD2. This CDR3 has 15 residues. Germline V CDR1 and CDR2: SGHRS, YFSETQ. The V and J ends lost 3 bases and 6 bases, in that order; junction bases with no gene match: 8. CDR3 in DNA: TGCGCCAGCAGCTGGGGTCGGGAGGGCCCCAATGAGCAGTTCTTC. It specifies CASSWGREGPNEQFF.

CDR3 sequence: CASSPVRVRQGTGANVLTF. For the CDR3, the DNA is TGTGCCAGCTCACCAGTAAGGGTCCGACAGGGTACTGGGGCCAACGTCCTGACTTTC. The rearrangement joins TRBV18 to TRBJ2-6, with 7 bases identical to TRBD1. This CDR3 region has 19 residues. The V segment lost 2 bases and the J segment 2 bases; nucleotides outside the gene matches: 12. CDR1 and CDR2 from the germline V gene are KGHSH and LQKENI.

V and J are TRBV29-1 and TRBJ1-1; possibly TRBD1 for D (5 bases). The CDR3 runs to 10 residues. V was pared by 7 bases and J by 6 bases, with 9 bases between. The V gene's germline CDR1 is SQVTM and CDR2 ANQGSEA. The CDR3 DNA is TGCAGCGCCTCGGGGGCTGAAGCTTTCTTT. Translation gives CSASGAEAFF.

The V and J genes are TRBV7-9 and TRBJ1-1; D perhaps matches TRBD1 (5 bases). Germline CDR1 and CDR2: SEHNR and FQNEAQ (reference sequence). The CDR3 extends over 12 amino acids. The germline V and J ends were trimmed by 1 base and 5 bases, with 5 bases remaining between them. CDR3 sequence: CASSLDRTEAFF. CDR3 sequence (DNA): TGTGCCAGCAGCTTAGACAGGACTGAAGCTTTCTTT. Supplemented by reference TRBV7-9 and TRBJ1-1, the full variable domain reads DTGVSQNPRHKITKRGQNVTFRCDPISEHNRLYWYRQTLGQGPEFLTYFQNEAQLEKSRLLSDRFSAERPKGSFSTLEIQRTEQGDSAMYLCASSLDRTEAFFGQGTRLTVV.

This rearrangement joins TRBV2 to TRBJ2-5, with D unresolved. This CDR3 is built from 15 residues. CDR1 and CDR2 from the germline V gene are SNHLY and FYNNEI. V lost 2 bases, J lost 4 bases, and 14 bases lay in between. The chain's CDR3 is CASSELADGGETQYF. CDR3 in DNA: TGTGCCAGCAGTGAATTGGCCGATGGTGGAGAGACCCAGTACTTC.